The 20 T cell receptor beta chains presented below share a single source sample, sequenced in a study of Graves' ophthalmopathy and Graves' hyperthyroidism. RNA transcripts yielded amplified TCR beta CDR3 regions. After a first-round RT-PCR with HTBI primers, a second-round multiplex PCR was run. MiXCR, run by TCRdb on the multiplex PCR reads, gives a single entry per CDR3 protein. The table lists approximately 210,000 distinct CDR3 sequences, under 30% of them singletons. Source material: peripheral blood. The source is a man over 45 with Graves' ophthalmopathy.

This clonotype was seen ten or more times. This sequence joins TRBV10-3 and TRBJ2-7; D remains ambiguous. The germline gives CDR1 ENHRY, CDR2 SYGVKD. The V gene lost 2 bases and the J gene lost 3 bases, with 5 bases spanning the gap. The CDR3 contains 12 residues. Here the CDR3 reads CAISEKDYEQYF. The CDR3 DNA reads TGTGCCATCAGTGAGAAGGACTACGAGCAGTACTTC.

This clonotype was counted ten times or more. The V gene is TRBV12-3 or TRBV12-4, the J gene TRBJ1-2, with TRBD1 identical over 9 bases. The ends lost 10 bases at V and 4 bases at J; junction bases unmatched: 10. The CDR3 loop spans 14 amino acids. The CDR3 sequence: CANSRDRVIYGYTF. For the CDR3, the DNA is TGTGCCAACAGCAGGGACAGGGTGATCTATGGCTACACCTTC.

This clonotype was seen at least ten times. V usage is TRBV6-2 or TRBV6-3 and J usage is TRBJ2-7; TRBD2 matches 8 bases. Trimming at V came to 0 bases and at J to 2 bases, leaving 6 bases not matched to a gene. The germline V gene has CDR1 MNHEY and CDR2 SVGEGT. There are 16 residues in the CDR3. The CDR3: CASSYSPSGPTYEQYF. CDR3 in DNA: TGTGCCAGCAGTTACTCGCCTAGCGGGCCAACCTACGAGCAGTACTTC.

This clonotype was detected ten times or more. The chain has TRBV20-1 and TRBJ2-7; 7 nucleotides agree with TRBD2. This CDR3 is built from 12 residues. The V segment lost 3 bases and the J segment 6 bases; nucleotides outside the gene matches: 5. The germline CDR1 and CDR2 sequences are DFQATT and SNEGSKA (reference sequence). The CDR3 loop is CSASGGRGEQYF. The CDR3 region has the DNA TGCAGTGCTAGCGGCGGGAGAGGCGAGCAGTACTTC.

This clonotype was counted many times. The rearrangement links TRBV6-1 to TRBJ2-5; 8 bases map to TRBD1. The germline V gene encodes CDR1 MNHNS and CDR2 SASEGT. V lost 3 bases, J lost 5 bases, and 8 bases stayed unmatched. The length of the CDR3 is 15 residues. The CDR3: CASSDIPGGAETQYF. Here the CDR3 DNA reads TGTGCCAGCAGTGACATCCCAGGGGGCGCTGAGACCCAGTACTTC.

This clonotype was picked up many times. This rearrangement joins TRBV20-1 to TRBJ1-2, with D uncertain. CDR3 length: 13 amino acids. Per germline, CDR1 DFQATT and CDR2 SNEGSKA (reference sequence). Trimming removed 3 bases at V and 4 bases at J, with 12 bases between. CDR3 residues: CSASSTSFYGYTF. The CDR3 region has the DNA TGCAGTGCTAGCAGTACCTCCTTCTATGGCTACACCTTC.

The V call is TRBV20-1, the J call TRBJ2-7; D not certain. The CDR3 runs to 12 residues. Germline assignment: CDR1 DFQATT and CDR2 SNEGSKA (reference sequence). Trimming removed 4 bases at V and 3 bases at J, with 10 bases between. The CDR3 loop reads CSAKVHDYEQYF. CDR3 coding DNA: TGCAGTGCTAAAGTTCACGACTACGAGCAGTACTTC.

This clonotype was counted many times. The rearrangement links TRBV19 to TRBJ2-2; D is uncertain. CDR1 is LNHDA and CDR2 is SQIVND in the germline V gene (reference sequence). CDR3 size: 17 residues. Trimming shortened V by 6 bases and J by 0 bases, and 17 bases separated the two germline ends. For the CDR3, the DNA is TGTGCCAGTAGACGATCCGGGTCCCGGGCGAACACCGGGGAGCTGTTTTTT. Translation: CASRRSGSRANTGELFF.

This clonotype came up many times. This chain links TRBV9 with TRBJ2-5, with D unclear. Germline CDR1 SGDLS, CDR2 YYNGEE. There are 8 residues in the CDR3. Trimming left V 8 bases short and J 5 bases short, with 1 base between. In nucleotides, the CDR3 is TGTGCCAGGGAGACCCAGTACTTC. As protein: CARETQYF.

CDR3 region: CASSYAQGAKVHTEAFF. The CDR3 region has the DNA TGTGCCAGCAGTTACGCACAGGGGGCGAAGGTTCACACTGAAGCTTTCTTT. This chain uses TRBV6-5 with TRBJ1-1; 9 bases line up with TRBD1. Germline assignment: CDR1 MNHEY and CDR2 SVGAGI. The J segment lost 3 bases and the V segment lost 2 bases, leaving 10 bases of the junction unmatched. The CDR3 has 17 residues.

The V and J genes are TRBV6-2 or TRBV6-3 and TRBJ2-7; 7 nucleotides agree with TRBD2. The trim removed 4 bases at V and 3 bases at J, leaving 9 bases unmatched. This CDR3 is 15 amino acids long. CDR1 and CDR2 from the germline V gene are MNHEY and SVGEGT. The CDR3 nucleotides are TGTGCCAGCAGTTCACGTCTGGCGGGAGTCTACGAGCAGTACTTC. The encoded protein is CASSSRLAGVYEQYF.

This clonotype came up many times. A read error may produce the germline difference seen at one junction end. This CDR3 reads CASSQWTSYGHTF. For the CDR3, the DNA is TGTGCCAGCAGCCAATGGACAAGCTATGGCCACACCTTC. V usage is TRBV16 and J usage is TRBJ1-2, with a possible D match to TRBD1 (5 bases). The CDR3 is 13 amino acids. Germline values: CDR1 KGHSY, CDR2 FQNENV.

The chain links TRBV28 to TRBJ1-6, with a tentative D call TRBD1 (5 bases). CDR3 length equals 15 residues. Between the trimmed V and J ends, which lost 2 bases and 7 bases, there was a span of 12 bases. Per the germline V gene, CDR1 is MDHEN and CDR2 is SYDVKM. Here the CDR3 DNA reads TGTGCCAGCAGTTTAAAGGGGTTTGCAAATTCACCCCTCCACTTT. Residues: CASSLKGFANSPLHF. Full variable domain (rest looked up from reference TRBV28 and TRBJ1-6): DVKVTQSSRYLVKRTGEKVFLECVQDMDHENMFWYRQDPGLGLRLIYFSYDVKMKEKGDIPEGYSVSREKKERFSLILESASTNQTSMYLCASSLKGFANSPLHFGNGTRLTVT.

The chain has TRBV6-4 and TRBJ2-7; 7 nucleotides match TRBD1. Germline assignment: CDR1 MRHNA and CDR2 SNTAGT. The CDR3 runs 14 residues. V lost 10 bases, J lost 1 base, and 10 bases stayed unmatched. The CDR3 nucleotides are TGTGCCACCGACACAGGGGCTGGTTCCTACGAGCAGTACTTC. Its translation: CATDTGAGSYEQYF.

This clonotype was seen once. The V and J genes are TRBV6-5 and TRBJ2-7, with a weak D call TRBD2 (6 bases). The CDR3 contains 14 residues. V was pared by 4 bases and J by 0 bases, with 10 bases between. CDR1 is MNHEY and CDR2 is SVGAGI in the germline V gene. This chain's CDR3 is CASSSYGSSYEQYF. For the CDR3, the DNA is TGTGCCAGCAGTTCATACGGGAGCTCCTACGAGCAGTACTTC.

Ten or more counts support this clonotype. CDR3 DNA: TGTGCCAGCGGAGAGCGGGAGAGCTCCTACGAGCAGTACTTC. Its translation is CASGERESSYEQYF. J is TRBJ2-7 and V is TRBV6-1, with TRBD2 identical over 8 bases. The V gene's germline CDR1 is MNHNS and CDR2 SASEGT. The CDR3 consists of 14 residues. The junction had 6 bases not matched to a gene; V was cut back by 8 bases and J by 0 bases.

Details on this clonotype: At one end, the junction sequence differs from germline, possibly due to a read error. This sequence joins TRBV12-3 or TRBV12-4 and TRBJ1-1, with D tentatively TRBD1 (5 bases). The CDR3 loop spans 14 amino acids. The chain's CDR3 is CASNLGTVNTEAFF. The CDR3 nucleotides are TGTGCCAGCAATTTAGGGACGGTGAACACTGAAGCTTTCTTT.

In this sample, this clonotype turned up many times. The V gene is TRBV25-1, the J gene TRBJ2-5, with D possibly being TRBD1 (5 bases). The V end was cut by 0 bases, the J end by 3 bases, with 11 bases between. The length of the CDR3 is 15 residues. The germline CDR1 and CDR2 sequences are MGHDK and SYGVNS. CDR3 amino acids: CASSEYSGIEETQYF. The CDR3 DNA is TGTGCCAGCAGTGAATATTCAGGGATAGAAGAGACCCAGTACTTC.

The sample holds many counts of this clonotype. J is TRBJ2-7 and V is TRBV12-3 or TRBV12-4; TRBD2 might be the D (6 bases). There are 14 residues in the CDR3. Trimming cost V 3 bases and J 4 bases, with 13 bases left between them. Here the CDR3 DNA reads TGTGCCAGCAGTTTTAGGCTAGCGCCTTACGAGCAGTACTTC. It specifies CASSFRLAPYEQYF.

This rearrangement joins TRBV6-1 to TRBJ2-7, with D perhaps assigned TRBD1 or TRBD2 (5 bases each). Germline-derived CDR1 and CDR2 are MNHNS and SASEGT. CDR3 size: 17 residues. Trimming pared 5 bases from V and 2 bases from J, leaving 22 bases between. The CDR3 spells CASSRYFTGLPTYEQYF. As DNA, the CDR3 is TGTGCCAGCAGTCGCTACTTTACAGGACTTCCCACCTACGAGCAGTACTTC.